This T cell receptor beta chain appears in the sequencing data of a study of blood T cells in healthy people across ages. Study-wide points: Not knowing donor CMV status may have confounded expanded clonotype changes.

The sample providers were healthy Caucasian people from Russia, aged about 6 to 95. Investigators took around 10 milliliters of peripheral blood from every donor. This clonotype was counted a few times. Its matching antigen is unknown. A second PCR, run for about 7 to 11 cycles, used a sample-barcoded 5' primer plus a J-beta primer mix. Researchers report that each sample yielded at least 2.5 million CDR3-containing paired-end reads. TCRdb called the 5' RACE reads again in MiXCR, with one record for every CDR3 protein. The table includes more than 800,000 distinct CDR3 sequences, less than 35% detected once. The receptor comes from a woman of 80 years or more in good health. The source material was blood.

Here the CDR3 DNA reads TGTGCCAGCAGCCAAGTAATTCGGACAGGGCGTGGAGCTGAAGCTTTCTTT. As protein: CASSQVIRTGRGAEAFF. This chain joins TRBV3-1 and TRBJ1-1; 8 positions match TRBD1. The CDR3 is made up of 17 amino acids. V was pared by 1 base and J by 6 bases, with 13 bases of the junction left unmatched. Germline V gene data show CDR1 as LGHDT and CDR2 as YNNKEL (reference sequence).